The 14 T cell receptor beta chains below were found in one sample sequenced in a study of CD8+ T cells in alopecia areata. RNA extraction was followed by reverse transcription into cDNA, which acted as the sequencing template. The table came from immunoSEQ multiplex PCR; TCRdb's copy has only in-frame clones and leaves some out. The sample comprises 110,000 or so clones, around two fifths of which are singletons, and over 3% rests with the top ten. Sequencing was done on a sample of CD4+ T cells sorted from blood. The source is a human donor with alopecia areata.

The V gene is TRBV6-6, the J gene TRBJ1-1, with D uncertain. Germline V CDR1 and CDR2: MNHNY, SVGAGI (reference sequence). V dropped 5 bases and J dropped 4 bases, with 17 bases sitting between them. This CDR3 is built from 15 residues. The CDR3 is CASSSNARRFTEAFF. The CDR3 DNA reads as TGTGCCAGCAGTAGTAATGCCAGGAGGTTCACTGAAGCTTTCTTT.

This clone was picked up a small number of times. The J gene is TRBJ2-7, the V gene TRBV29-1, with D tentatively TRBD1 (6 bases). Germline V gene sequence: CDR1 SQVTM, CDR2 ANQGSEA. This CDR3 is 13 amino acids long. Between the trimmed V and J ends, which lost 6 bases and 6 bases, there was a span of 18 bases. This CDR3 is CSVSHGQRGEQYF. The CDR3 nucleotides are TGCAGCGTGTCACACGGACAGAGAGGCGAGCAGTACTTC.

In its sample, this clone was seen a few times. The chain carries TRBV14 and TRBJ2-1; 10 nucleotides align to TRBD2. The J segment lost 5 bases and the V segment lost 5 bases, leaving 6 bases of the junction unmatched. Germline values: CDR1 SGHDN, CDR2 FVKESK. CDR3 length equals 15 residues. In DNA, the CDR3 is TGTGCCAGCAGCACCGGGACTAGCGCCGACAATGAGCAGTTCTTC. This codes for CASSTGTSADNEQFF.

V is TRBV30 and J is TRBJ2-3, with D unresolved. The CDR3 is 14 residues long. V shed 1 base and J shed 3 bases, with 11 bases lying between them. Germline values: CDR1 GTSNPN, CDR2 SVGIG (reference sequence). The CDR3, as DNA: TGTGCCTGGAGTGCCCAGCTAAGTACAGATACGCAGTATTTT. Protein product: CAWSAQLSTDTQYF.

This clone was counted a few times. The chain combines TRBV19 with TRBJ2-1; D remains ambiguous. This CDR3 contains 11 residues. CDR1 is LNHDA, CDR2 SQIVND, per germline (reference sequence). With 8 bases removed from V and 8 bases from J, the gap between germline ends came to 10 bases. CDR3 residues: CASASYYEQFF. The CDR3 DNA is TGTGCCAGTGCGAGTTACTATGAGCAGTTCTTC. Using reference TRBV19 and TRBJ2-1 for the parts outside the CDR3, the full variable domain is DGGITQSPKYLFRKEGQNVTLSCEQNLNHDAMYWYRQDPGQGLRLIYYSQIVNDFQKGDIAEGYSVSREKKESFPLTVTSAQKNPTAFYLCASASYYEQFFGPGTRLTVL.

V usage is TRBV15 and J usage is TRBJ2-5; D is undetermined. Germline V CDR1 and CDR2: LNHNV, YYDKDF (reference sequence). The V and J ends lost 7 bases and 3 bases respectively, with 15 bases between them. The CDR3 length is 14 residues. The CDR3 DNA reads TGTGCCACCACCCCCAGGTATGGAGAAGAGACCCAGTACTTC. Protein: CATTPRYGEETQYF. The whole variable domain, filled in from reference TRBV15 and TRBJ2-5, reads DAMVIQNPRYQVTQFGKPVTLSCSQTLNHNVMYWYQQKSSQAPKLLFHYYDKDFNNEADTPDNFQSRRPNTSFCFLDIRSPGLGDTAMYLCATTPRYGEETQYFGPGTRLLVL.

DNA for the CDR3: TGTGCCAGCAGTTTAGCGAACACCGGGGAGCTGTTTTTT. It encodes CASSLANTGELFF. The V gene is TRBV27, the J gene TRBJ2-2; unclear D gene. V was clipped by 2 bases and J by 0 bases, with 1 base between them. Germline CDR1 is MNHEY and CDR2 is SMNVEV (reference sequence). This CDR3 has 13 amino acids.

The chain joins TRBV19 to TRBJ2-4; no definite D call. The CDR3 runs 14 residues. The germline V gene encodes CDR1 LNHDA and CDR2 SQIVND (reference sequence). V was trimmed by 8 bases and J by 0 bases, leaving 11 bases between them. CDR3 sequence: CASGVDLAKNIQYF. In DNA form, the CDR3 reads TGTGCCAGTGGCGTAGATTTAGCCAAAAACATTCAGTACTTC.

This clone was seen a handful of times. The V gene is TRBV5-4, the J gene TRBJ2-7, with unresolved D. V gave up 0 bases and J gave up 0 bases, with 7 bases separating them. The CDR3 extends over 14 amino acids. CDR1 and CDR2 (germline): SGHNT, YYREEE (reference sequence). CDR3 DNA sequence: TGTGCCAGCAGCTTGGACGGCACCTCCTACGAGCAGTACTTC. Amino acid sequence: CASSLDGTSYEQYF.

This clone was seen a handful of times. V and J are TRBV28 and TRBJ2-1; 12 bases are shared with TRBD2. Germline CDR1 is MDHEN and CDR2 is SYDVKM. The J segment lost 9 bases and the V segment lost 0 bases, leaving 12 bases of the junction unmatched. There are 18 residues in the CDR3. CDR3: CASSLWLAGGGDYGEQFF. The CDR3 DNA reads TGTGCCAGCAGTTTATGGCTAGCGGGAGGGGGGGATTACGGTGAGCAGTTCTTC.

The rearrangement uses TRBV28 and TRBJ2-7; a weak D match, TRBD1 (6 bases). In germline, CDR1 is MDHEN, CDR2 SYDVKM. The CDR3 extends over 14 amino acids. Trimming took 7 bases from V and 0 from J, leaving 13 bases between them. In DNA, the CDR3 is TGTGCCAGCATCAGGGGCTTAACCTCCTACGAGCAGTACTTC. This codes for CASIRGLTSYEQYF.

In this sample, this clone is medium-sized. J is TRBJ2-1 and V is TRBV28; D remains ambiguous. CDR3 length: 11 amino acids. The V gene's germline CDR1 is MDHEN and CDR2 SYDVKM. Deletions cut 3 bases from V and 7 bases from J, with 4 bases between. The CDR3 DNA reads TGTGCCAGCAGTTTCGTTAATGAGCAGTTCTTC. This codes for CASSFVNEQFF.

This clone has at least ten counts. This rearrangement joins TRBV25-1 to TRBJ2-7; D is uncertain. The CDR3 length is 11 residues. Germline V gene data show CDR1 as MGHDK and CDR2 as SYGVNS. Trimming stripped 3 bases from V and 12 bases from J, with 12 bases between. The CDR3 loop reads CASSDIQGLYF. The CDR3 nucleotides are TGTGCCAGCAGTGATATCCAAGGCCTGTACTTC.

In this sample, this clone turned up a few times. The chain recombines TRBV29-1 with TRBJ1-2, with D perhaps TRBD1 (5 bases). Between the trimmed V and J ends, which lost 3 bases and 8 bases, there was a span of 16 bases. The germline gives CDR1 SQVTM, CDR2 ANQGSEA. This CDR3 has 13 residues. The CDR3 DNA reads TGCAGCGTTGAGGTCTTCGGGGGGTCCGGCTACACCTTC. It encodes CSVEVFGGSGYTF.